Sequencing of this TCR beta chain was carried out in a study of shared clonotypes between healthy human individuals. Looking at the study overall: CD4 naive and CD4 memory each took three plates per donor, while CD8 naive took two and CD8 memory one. Whole-study results and caveats: Roughly 5% was the fraction of naive CD4 clonotypes found shared across a handful of donors.

Only in-frame clones appear in the TCRdb table, and some are missing; sequencing was by immunoSEQ multiplex PCR. Of hundreds of thousands of clones listed, about 96% are singletons. As for this clone: Its antigen remains unidentified.

The germline V and J ends were trimmed by 3 bases and 3 bases, with 11 bases remaining between them. Germline V gene data show CDR1 as SGHDT and CDR2 as YYEEEE. This CDR3 is built from 14 residues. The sample taken for sequencing was naive CD4+ T cells sorted from blood. Noted subset: CD45RA+ positively selected. The clonotype was recovered from a woman in her twenties or thirties in good health. The V and J genes are TRBV5-6 and TRBJ2-3; D may be TRBD2 (6 bases). The CDR3 nucleotides are TGTGCCAGCAGCTCCGCGGGATATACAGATACGCAGTATTTT. This codes for CASSSAGYTDTQYF. Variable domain in full (rest from reference TRBV5-6 and TRBJ2-3): DAGVTQSPTHLIKTRGQQVTLRCSPKSGHDTVSWYQQALGQGPQFIFQYYEEEERQRGNFPDRFSGHQFPNYSSELNVNALLLGDSALYLCASSSAGYTDTQYFGPGTRLTVL.